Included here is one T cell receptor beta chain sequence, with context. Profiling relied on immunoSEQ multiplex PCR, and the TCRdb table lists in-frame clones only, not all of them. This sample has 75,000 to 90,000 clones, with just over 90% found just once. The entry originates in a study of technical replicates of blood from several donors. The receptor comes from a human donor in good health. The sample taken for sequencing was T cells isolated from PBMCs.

As DNA, the CDR3 is TGTGCCAGCAGACCTACAGGGCGGGTATTCCACGAGCAGTACTTC. Protein product: CASRPTGRVFHEQYF. This rearrangement joins TRBV6-5 to TRBJ2-7; the D gene is possibly TRBD1 (6 bases). CDR1 MNHEY and CDR2 SVGAGI come from the germline V gene. The CDR3 has 15 amino acids. The germline V and J ends were trimmed by 6 bases and 5 bases, with 20 bases remaining between them.